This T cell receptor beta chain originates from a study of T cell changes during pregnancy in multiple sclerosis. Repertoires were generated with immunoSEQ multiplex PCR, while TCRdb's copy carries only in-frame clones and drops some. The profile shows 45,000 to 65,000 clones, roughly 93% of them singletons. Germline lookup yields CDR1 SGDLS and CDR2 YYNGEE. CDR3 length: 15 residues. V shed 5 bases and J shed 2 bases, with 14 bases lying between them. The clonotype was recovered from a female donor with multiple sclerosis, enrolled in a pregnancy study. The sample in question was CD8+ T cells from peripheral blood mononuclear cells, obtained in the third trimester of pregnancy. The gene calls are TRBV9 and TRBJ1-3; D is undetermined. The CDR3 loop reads CASRETDLPGNTIYF. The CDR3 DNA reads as TGTGCCAGCAGAGAAACAGACCTGCCTGGAAACACCATATATTTT.